This entry lists 9 T cell receptor beta chains sequenced from one sample in a study of T-cell memory formation after mild COVID-19. TCRdb reprocessed the 5' RACE reads via MiXCR and lists one record per CDR3 protein. The sample has roughly 160,000 distinct CDR3 sequences; around 10% are singletons. The sequencing sample was made of PBMCs or a T cell subset sorted from them (not recorded which). The receptor set was obtained from a man aged 18 to 30 who had mild COVID-19 (a few samples of this study predate the infection). Cell type and time point are not known.

This rearrangement joins TRBV7-2 to TRBJ2-7; 12 bases line up with TRBD2. The CDR3 runs to 15 residues. Germline CDR1 SGHTA, CDR2 FQGNSA. V trimming: 6 bases; J trimming: 0 bases; junction bases outside the gene matches: 3. The CDR3: CASSRTSGASYEQYF. The CDR3 DNA is TGTGCCAGCAGTCGGACTAGCGGGGCCTCCTACGAGCAGTACTTC.

This clonotype has at least ten counts. The rearrangement joins TRBV5-1 to TRBJ2-7, with 8 nucleotides matching TRBD1. This CDR3 has 16 amino acids. V was pared by 3 bases and J by 2 bases, with 10 bases of the junction left unmatched. The germline V gene encodes CDR1 SGHRS and CDR2 YFSETQ. The CDR3 loop is CASSYSRDRPTYEQYF. DNA of the CDR3: TGCGCCAGCAGCTACTCCCGGGACAGGCCGACCTACGAGCAGTACTTC.

There are many counts of this clonotype. The chain combines TRBV25-1 with TRBJ1-5, with TRBD1 as a possible D gene (5 bases). The germline CDR1 and CDR2 sequences are MGHDK and SYGVNS. The germline V and J ends were trimmed by 1 base and 6 bases, with 10 bases remaining between them. This CDR3 has 14 residues. The CDR3 sequence is CASSESGGVQPQHF. The CDR3 DNA reads TGTGCCAGCAGTGAATCCGGAGGGGTTCAGCCCCAGCATTTT.

This clonotype has more than one count but fewer than ten. The CDR3 region is CASTLTGDYGYTF. The CDR3 bases are TGTGCCAGCACTTTGACAGGGGACTATGGCTACACCTTC. This chain links TRBV6-1 with TRBJ1-2; 8 bases fit TRBD1. CDR3 size: 13 residues. Looked up from germline, CDR1 is MNHNS and CDR2 is SASEGT. The V segment lost 7 bases and the J segment 3 bases; nucleotides outside the gene matches: 4.

This clonotype came up many times. The rearrangement joins TRBV29-1 to TRBJ2-7; D gene uncertain. CDR1 is SQVTM, CDR2 ANQGSEA, per germline. CDR3 length: 12 residues. Deletions cut 4 bases from V and 5 bases from J, with 12 bases between. The CDR3 coding sequence is TGCAGCGTTGGTCCACAAGGGAACGAGCAGTACTTC. Amino acids: CSVGPQGNEQYF.

This clonotype showed up many times. This sequence joins TRBV7-2 and TRBJ1-2; possible D gene TRBD1, 5 bases. The CDR3 has 16 amino acids. Germline V lookup: CDR1 SGHTA, CDR2 FQGNSA. V lost 5 bases and J 8 bases, leaving 24 bases between the germline ends. CDR3 nucleotides: TGTGCCAGCAGCCTCCGGGACGTGCGGAGACTCGGAGGCTACACCTTC. Protein product: CASSLRDVRRLGGYTF.

The J gene is TRBJ2-3, the V gene TRBV12-3 or TRBV12-4, with 7 nucleotides matching TRBD1. V trimming: 6 bases; J trimming: 5 bases; junction bases outside the gene matches: 14. This CDR3 comprises 16 residues. The CDR3 protein is CASRPTLTGWGDTQYF. The CDR3 bases are TGTGCCAGCAGACCTACCCTGACAGGGTGGGGAGATACGCAGTATTTT.

A few counts support this clonotype. The chain combines TRBV5-1 with TRBJ1-2; perhaps TRBD1 as D (6 bases). CDR1 is SGHRS, CDR2 YFSETQ, per germline. This CDR3 comprises 14 residues. V lost 4 bases, J lost 4 bases, and 14 bases lay in between. CDR3: CASSEKGEPYGYTF. In nucleotides, the CDR3 is TGCGCCAGCAGCGAAAAGGGGGAACCCTATGGCTACACCTTC.

This clonotype was recorded many times. The V and J genes are TRBV12-3 or TRBV12-4 and TRBJ1-5; tentatively, D is TRBD1 (5 bases). The CDR3 has 19 amino acids. Deletions cut 8 bases from V and 3 bases from J, with 29 bases between. CDR3 sequence: CASSLSATGSGGINQPQHF. The CDR3 region has the DNA TGTGCCAGCTCCCTGTCCGCCACGGGTTCGGGGGGGATCAATCAGCCCCAGCATTTT.